The entry that follows covers one TCR beta chain sequence. Germline loops: CDR1 SGHRS, CDR2 YFSETQ. Trimming cost V 4 bases and J 1 base, with 15 bases left between them. The CDR3 runs 16 residues. The data are from a study of Ad26.COV2.S vaccination and SARS-CoV-2 variants. Study context: The trial was COV1001 and the donor's arm was Ad26.COV2.S.

The sample's treatment: 15 to 20 received Ad26.COV2.S at low or high dose, single or two shots; roughly five received placebo; per-sample allocation not given. It was on day 63 after the first vaccine or placebo injection that samples were taken. Aged 18-55 years, donor was enrolled in Boston around 2020. In the vaccine, an Ad26 vector expressed the SARS-CoV-2 spike of the Wuhan strain. Sequenced by immunoSEQ multiplex PCR; TCRdb stores in-frame clones only, minus some. The sample carries some 350,000 clones, 85% to 90% recorded once. Sequencing was performed on peripheral blood, taken in a trial of Ad26.COV2.S vaccine versus placebo. The rearrangement uses TRBV5-1 and TRBJ1-5; weak D call: TRBD1 (6 bases). The receptor was derived from a person between 18 and 65 years old who received the Ad26.COV2.S COVID-19 vaccine or a placebo. CDR3 bases: TGCGCCAGCAGCCGAACCCCAGGGGCCAGCAATCAGCCCCAGCATTTT. Residues: CASSRTPGASNQPQHF.